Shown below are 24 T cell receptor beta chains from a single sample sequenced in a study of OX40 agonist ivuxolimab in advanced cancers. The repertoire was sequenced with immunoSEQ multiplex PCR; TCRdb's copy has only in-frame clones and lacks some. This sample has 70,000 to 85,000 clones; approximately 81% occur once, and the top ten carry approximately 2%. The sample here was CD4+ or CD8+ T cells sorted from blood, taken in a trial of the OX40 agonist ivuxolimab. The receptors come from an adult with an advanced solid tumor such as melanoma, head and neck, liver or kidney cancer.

CDR3 protein: CASSLLSPGTGGWGGYTF. Here the CDR3 DNA reads TGTGCCAGCAGTTTACTGTCGCCCGGGACAGGGGGCTGGGGTGGCTACACCTTC. The chain recombines TRBV28 with TRBJ1-2; 12 bases agree with TRBD1. V lost 2 bases and J lost 7; bases outside the gene matches: 14. This CDR3 region has 18 residues. Looked up from germline, CDR1 is MDHEN and CDR2 is SYDVKM.

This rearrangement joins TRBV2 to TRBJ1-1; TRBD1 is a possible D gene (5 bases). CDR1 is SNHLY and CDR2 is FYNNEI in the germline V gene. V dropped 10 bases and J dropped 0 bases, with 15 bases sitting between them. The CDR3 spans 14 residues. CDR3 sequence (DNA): TGTGCCATCCGGGGCCCTACCCTGAACACTGAAGCTTTCTTT. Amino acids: CAIRGPTLNTEAFF.

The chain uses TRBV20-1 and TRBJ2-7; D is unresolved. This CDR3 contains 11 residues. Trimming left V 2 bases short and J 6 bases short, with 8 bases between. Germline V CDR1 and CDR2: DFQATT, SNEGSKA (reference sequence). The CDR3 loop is CSARLNREQYF. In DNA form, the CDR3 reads TGCAGTGCTAGACTAAATCGCGAGCAGTACTTC.

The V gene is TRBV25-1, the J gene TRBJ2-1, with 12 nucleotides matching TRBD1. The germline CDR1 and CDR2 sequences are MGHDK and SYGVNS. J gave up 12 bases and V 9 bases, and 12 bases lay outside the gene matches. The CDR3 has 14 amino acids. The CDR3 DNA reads TGTGCCAGTAGAGGGACAGGGGGCGGGGTAGGGCAGTTCTTC. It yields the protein CASRGTGGGVGQFF.

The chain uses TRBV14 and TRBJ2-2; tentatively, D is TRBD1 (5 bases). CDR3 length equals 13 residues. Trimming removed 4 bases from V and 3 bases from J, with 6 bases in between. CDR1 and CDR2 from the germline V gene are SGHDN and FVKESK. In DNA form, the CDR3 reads TGTGCCAGCAGCCGCAGGGACACCGGGGAGCTGTTTTTT. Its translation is CASSRRDTGELFF.

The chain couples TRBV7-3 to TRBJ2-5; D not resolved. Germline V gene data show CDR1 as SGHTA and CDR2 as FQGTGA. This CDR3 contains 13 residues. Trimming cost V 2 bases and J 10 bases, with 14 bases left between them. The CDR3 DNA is TGTGCCAGCAGCTTAGAGCCGGCGGCTGGCCAGTACTTC. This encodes CASSLEPAAGQYF.

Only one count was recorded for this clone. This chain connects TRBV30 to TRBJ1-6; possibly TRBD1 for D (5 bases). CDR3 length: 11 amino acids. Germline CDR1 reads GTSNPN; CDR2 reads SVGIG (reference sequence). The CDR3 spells CLLGEGSPLHF. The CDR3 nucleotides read TGTTTACTGGGGGAAGGTTCACCCCTCCACTTT.

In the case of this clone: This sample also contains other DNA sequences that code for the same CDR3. CDR3 protein: CASSLGGRTSGNTIYF. In nucleotides, the CDR3 is TGTGCCAGCAGCTTAGGGGGACGGACCTCTGGAAACACCATATATTTT. V and J are TRBV7-9 and TRBJ1-3, with D perhaps TRBD1 (5 bases). Germline loops: CDR1 SEHNR, CDR2 FQNEAQ (reference sequence). The CDR3 has 16 amino acids. The V end was cut by 1 base, the J end by 0 bases, with 10 bases between.

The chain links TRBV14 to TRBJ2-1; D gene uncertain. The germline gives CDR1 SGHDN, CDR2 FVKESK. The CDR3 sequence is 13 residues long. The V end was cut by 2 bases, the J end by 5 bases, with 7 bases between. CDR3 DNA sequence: TGTGCCAGCAGCCAACTCATTAACAATGAGCAGTTCTTC. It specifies CASSQLINNEQFF.

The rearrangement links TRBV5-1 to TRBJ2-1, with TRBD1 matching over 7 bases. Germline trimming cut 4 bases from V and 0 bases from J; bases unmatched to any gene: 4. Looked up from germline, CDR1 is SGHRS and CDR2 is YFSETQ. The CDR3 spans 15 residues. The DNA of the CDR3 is TGCGCCAGCAGCGGGGGACAGAGCTCCTACAATGAGCAGTTCTTC. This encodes CASSGGQSSYNEQFF.

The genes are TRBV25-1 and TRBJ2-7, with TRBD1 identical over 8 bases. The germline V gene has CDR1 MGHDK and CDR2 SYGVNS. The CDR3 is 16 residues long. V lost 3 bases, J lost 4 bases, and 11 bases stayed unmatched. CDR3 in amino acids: CASSDRGRKSMYEQYF. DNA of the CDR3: TGTGCCAGCAGTGACAGGGGGCGAAAGTCTATGTACGAGCAGTACTTC.

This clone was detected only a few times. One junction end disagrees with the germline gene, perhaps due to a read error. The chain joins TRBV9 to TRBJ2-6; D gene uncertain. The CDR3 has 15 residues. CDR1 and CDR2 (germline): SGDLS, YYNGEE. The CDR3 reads CASATYSSRANVLTF. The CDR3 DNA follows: TGTGCCAGCGCCACCTACAGCTCTCGGGCCAACGTCCTGACTTTC.

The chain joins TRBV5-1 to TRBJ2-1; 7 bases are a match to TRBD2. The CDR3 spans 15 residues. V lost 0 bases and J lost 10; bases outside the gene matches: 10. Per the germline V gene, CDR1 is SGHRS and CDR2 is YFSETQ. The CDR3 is CASSLGTGRSKEQFF. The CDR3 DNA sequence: TGCGCCAGCAGCTTGGGGACCGGGAGGTCGAAAGAGCAGTTCTTC.

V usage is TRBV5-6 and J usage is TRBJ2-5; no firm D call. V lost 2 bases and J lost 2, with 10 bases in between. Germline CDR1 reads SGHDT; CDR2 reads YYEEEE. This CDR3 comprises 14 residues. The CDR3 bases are TGTGCCAGCAGCTTCTCGGGCAGTCAAGAGACCCAGTACTTC. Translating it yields CASSFSGSQETQYF.

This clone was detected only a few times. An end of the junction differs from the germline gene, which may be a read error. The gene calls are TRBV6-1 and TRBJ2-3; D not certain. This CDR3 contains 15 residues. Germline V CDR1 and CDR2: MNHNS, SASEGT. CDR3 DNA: TGTGCCAGCACTGAAGGTATCAGTAGCACAGATACGCAGTATTTT. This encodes CASTEGISSTDTQYF.

CDR3 protein: CASSKDRGDYEQYF. For the CDR3, the DNA is TGTGCCAGCAGCAAAGACAGGGGGGACTACGAGCAGTACTTC. The rearrangement uses TRBV7-7 and TRBJ2-7; the match to TRBD1 covers 9 bases. V gave up 5 bases and J gave up 3 bases; unmatched junction bases: 5. Germline CDR1 SSHAT, CDR2 FNYEAQ (reference sequence). The CDR3 has 14 amino acids.

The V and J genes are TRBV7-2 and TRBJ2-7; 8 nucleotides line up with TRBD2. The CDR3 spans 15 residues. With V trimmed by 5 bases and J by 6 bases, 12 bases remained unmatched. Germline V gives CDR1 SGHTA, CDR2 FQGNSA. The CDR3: CASSRGFGRAGEQYF. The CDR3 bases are TGTGCCAGCAGCAGGGGCTTCGGGAGGGCCGGCGAGCAGTACTTC.

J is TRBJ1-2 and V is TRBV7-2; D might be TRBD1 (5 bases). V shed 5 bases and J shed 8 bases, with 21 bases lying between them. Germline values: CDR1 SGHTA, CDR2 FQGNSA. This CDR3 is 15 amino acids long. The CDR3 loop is CASSLPSGIGDGYTF. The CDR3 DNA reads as TGTGCCAGCAGCCTCCCCTCGGGCATCGGGGACGGCTACACCTTC.

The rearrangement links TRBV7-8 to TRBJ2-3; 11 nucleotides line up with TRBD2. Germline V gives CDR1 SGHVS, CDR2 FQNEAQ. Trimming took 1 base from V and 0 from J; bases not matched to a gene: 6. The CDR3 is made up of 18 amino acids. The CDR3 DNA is TGTGCCAGCAGCTTAGGCTGGGCTAGCGGGGGGAGCACAGATACGCAGTATTTT. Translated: CASSLGWASGGSTDTQYF.

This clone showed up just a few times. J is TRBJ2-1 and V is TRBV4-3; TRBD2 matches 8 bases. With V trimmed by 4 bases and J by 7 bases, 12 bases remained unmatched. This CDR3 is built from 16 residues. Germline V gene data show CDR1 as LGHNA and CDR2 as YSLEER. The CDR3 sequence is CASSPRNSGAGNEQFF. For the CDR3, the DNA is TGCGCCAGCAGCCCAAGAAATAGCGGGGCGGGGAATGAGCAGTTCTTC.

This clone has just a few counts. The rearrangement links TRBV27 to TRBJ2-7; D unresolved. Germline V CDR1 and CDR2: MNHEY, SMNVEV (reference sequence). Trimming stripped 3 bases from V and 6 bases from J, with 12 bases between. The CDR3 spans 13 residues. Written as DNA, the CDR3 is TGTGCCAGCAGTTTGAACGGGTATGGCGAGCAGTACTTC. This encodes CASSLNGYGEQYF.

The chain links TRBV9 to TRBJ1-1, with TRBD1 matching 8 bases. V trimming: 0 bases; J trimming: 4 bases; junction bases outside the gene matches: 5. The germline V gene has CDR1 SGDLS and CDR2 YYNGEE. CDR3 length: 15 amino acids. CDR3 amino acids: CASSVDQGAPTEAFF. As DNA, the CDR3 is TGTGCCAGCAGCGTAGATCAGGGGGCCCCCACTGAAGCTTTCTTT. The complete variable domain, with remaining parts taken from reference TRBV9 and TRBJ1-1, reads DSGVTQTPKHLITATGQRVTLRCSPRSGDLSVYWYQQSLDQGLQFLIQYYNGEERAKGNILERFSAQQFPDLHSELNLSSLELGDSALYFCASSVDQGAPTEAFFGQGTRLTVV.

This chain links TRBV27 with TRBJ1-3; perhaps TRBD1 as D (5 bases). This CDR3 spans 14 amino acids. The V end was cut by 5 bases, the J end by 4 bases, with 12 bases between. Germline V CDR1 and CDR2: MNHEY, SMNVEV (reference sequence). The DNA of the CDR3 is TGTGCCAGCAGTCCTGGGGCCCTCGGAAACACCATATATTTT. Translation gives CASSPGALGNTIYF.

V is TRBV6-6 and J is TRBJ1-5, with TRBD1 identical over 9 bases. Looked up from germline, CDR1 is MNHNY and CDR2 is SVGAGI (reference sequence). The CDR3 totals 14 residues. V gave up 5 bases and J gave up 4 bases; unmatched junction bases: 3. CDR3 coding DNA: TGTGCCAGCAGTAAGGGACAGGGTAATCAGCCCCAGCATTTT. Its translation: CASSKGQGNQPQHF.